This T cell receptor (beta chain) is drawn from a study of cytomegalovirus exposure and HLA in healthy donors. 13 Jbeta primers and 60 Vbeta primers were used for the PCR. TCRdb's copy holds only in-frame clones and misses some; the assay was immunoSEQ multiplex PCR. The data contain 120,000 to 150,000 clones, around 80% of them seen just once; the ten biggest clones take up 4.5% to 6%. General observations from the study: The authors enumerated 150 to 200 TCR beta chains as linked to cytomegalovirus.

Of note for this clone: What it binds is unknown.

Looked up from germline, CDR1 is LNHDA and CDR2 is SQIVND (reference sequence). The CDR3 is 16 residues long. Trimming cost V 3 bases and J 4 bases; bases outside gene matches: 9. The chain recombines TRBV19 with TRBJ2-3; 8 bases fit TRBD2. The TCR sequence derives from a man aged 30-40 years in good health and CMV-seropositive. The sequenced sample was PBMCs. The CDR3: CASSISPGGGADTQYF. The CDR3 DNA sequence: TGTGCCAGTAGTATCTCCCCCGGGGGGGGCGCAGATACGCAGTATTTT.